This is a list of T cell receptor beta chains from one sample in a study of blood T cell repertoires in COVID-19. Assay used: immunoSEQ multiplex PCR; TCRdb lists only in-frame clones, some missing. The sample records 60,000 or so clones, about three quarters being singletons. The sample was peripheral blood. These receptors all stem from a man aged 30 to 45 with COVID-19, enrolled during active disease. CDR3s include the opening cysteine and the closing phenylalanine or tryptophan. A D gene is named only where the DNA matches it firmly. Some rows have no size entry. The others give once, few or many, or a class for an expanded clone.

>NA|once|TRBV15|TRBJ1-4
TGTGCCACCAGCAGAGATTTGACAGAGGAAAAACTGTTTTTT
CATSRDLTEEKLFF
>NA|once|TRBV9|TRBJ2-6
TGTGCCAGCAGCCCCCAGGTCTCTGGGGCCAACGTCCTGACTTTC
CASSPQVSGANVLTF
>TRBD2|few|TRBV9|TRBJ2-3
TGTGCCAGCAGCGTAGCCCTGGCGGGGGTTGGCACAGATACGCAGTATTTT
CASSVALAGVGTDTQYF
>TRBD2|NA|TRBV9|TRBJ2-3
TGTGCCAGCAGCATTCATAGCGGGGGAGGGGATACGCAGTATTTT
CASSIHSGGGDTQYF
>NA|NA|TRBV11-2|TRBJ1-6
TGTGCCAGCAGCGCCCTCTCGGGAGGGGATTCACCCCTCCACTTT
CASSALSGGDSPLHF
>TRBD2|NA|TRBV7-7|TRBJ2-3
TGTGCCAGCAGCCCTTATCCGCGGGAGGGTAGCACAGATACGCAGTATTTT
CASSPYPREGSTDTQYF
>TRBD1|NA|TRBV19|TRBJ1-6
TGTGCCAGTAGGTCTGGACAGGATAATTCACCCCTCCACTTT
CASRSGQDNSPLHF
>TRBD2|few|TRBV19|TRBJ2-1
TGTGCCAGTAGTATAGATGTAGCGGGAAGCTACAATGAGCAGTTCTTC
CASSIDVAGSYNEQFF
>NA|NA|TRBV20-1|TRBJ1-1
TGCAGTGCCGAGACAGATGCTTTCTTT
CSAETDAFF
>TRBD2|NA|TRBV10-2|TRBJ2-1
TGCGCCAGCAGTGAGGGGACTAGCGGTGGGAATGAGCAGTTCTTC
CASSEGTSGGNEQFF
>TRBD1|NA|TRBV11-3|TRBJ2-7
TGTGCCAGCAGAGAGAAGACAGGGTCCTACGAGCAGTACTTC
CASREKTGSYEQYF
>NA|medium-sized|TRBV19|TRBJ1-1
TGTGCCAGTACCACCGGGAACACTGAAGCTTTCTTT
CASTTGNTEAFF
>NA|NA|TRBV29-1|TRBJ1-4
TGCAGCGTTGAAGATTATCGTCTCGAACTGTTTTTT
CSVEDYRLELFF
>NA|NA|TRBV6-5|TRBJ2-2
TGTGCCAGCAGTTACTCGGCCAGCAGGGGCACCGGGGAGCTGTTTTTT
CASSYSASRGTGELFF
>TRBD1|NA|TRBV7-2|TRBJ1-2
TGTGCCAGCAGCTTAGCGGGACAGAGCTATGGCTACACCTTC
CASSLAGQSYGYTF
>NA|NA|TRBV2|TRBJ2-2
TGTGCCACCGACAGTAACACCGGGGAGCTGTTTTTT
CATDSNTGELFF
>TRBD1|NA|TRBV6-1|TRBJ1-5
TGTGCCAGCAGTGAGGGACAGGCGAATCAGCCCCAGCATTTT
CASSEGQANQPQHF
>TRBD1|NA|TRBV4-1|TRBJ1-6
TGCGCCAGCAGCCAAGTATTTGCGGGGGACAGGGGTTCAACACCCCTCCACTTT
CASSQVFAGDRGSTPLHF
>NA|NA|TRBV27|TRBJ2-1
TGTGCCAGCGGCTATGAGCAGTTCTTC
CASGYEQFF
>TRBD1|NA|TRBV6-2/TRBV6-3|TRBJ1-1
TGTGCCAGCAGCTCCGGGACAGGGGAGACCACTGAAGCTTTCTTT
CASSSGTGETTEAFF
>NA|NA|TRBV4-3|TRBJ1-1
TGCGCCAGCAGCCAAGAAATTTCCGGGGTAGGTGAAGCTTTCTTT
CASSQEISGVGEAFF
>NA|NA|TRBV2|TRBJ1-6
TGTGCCAGCAGTGAAGGTGTGGTCGTACGGAATTCACCCCTCCACTTT
CASSEGVVVRNSPLHF
>NA|NA|TRBV6-5|TRBJ1-5
TGTGCCAGCAGTTCCTCTATTAATCAGCCCCAGCATTTT
CASSSSINQPQHF
>NA|once|TRBV30|TRBJ2-3
TGTGCCTGGAGTCCCCCGGGCACAGATACGCAGTATTTT
CAWSPPGTDTQYF
>NA|NA|TRBV7-9|TRBJ1-1
TGTGCCAGCAGCCCACGATGGGACACCAGCAAGGATCCTGAAGCTTTCTTT
CASSPRWDTSKDPEAFF
>NA|few|TRBV25-1|TRBJ1-4
TGTGCCAGCAGTGGGGCAGGGATAAATGAAAAACTGTTTTTT
CASSGAGINEKLFF
>NA|NA|TRBV7-2|TRBJ2-6
TGTGCCAGCAGCTTAGGGATGCCGGGAGTTGGGGCCAACGTCCTGACTTTC
CASSLGMPGVGANVLTF
>NA|many|TRBV30|TRBJ1-2
TGTGCCTGGGGAACCTTGGGCGTCTATGGCTACACCTTC
CAWGTLGVYGYTF
>TRBD1|few|TRBV5-5|TRBJ2-5
TGTGCCAGCAGCCGGACAGGCGGCCAAGAGACCCAGTACTTC
CASSRTGGQETQYF
>NA|NA|TRBV12-3/TRBV12-4|TRBJ2-5
TGTGCCAGCAGTAACGCGGTCGAAGAGACCCAGTACTTC
CASSNAVEETQYF
>TRBD1|NA|TRBV18|TRBJ1-6
TGTGCCAGCTCACCGGACAGGGGGAGCTCACCCCTCCACTTT
CASSPDRGSSPLHF
>TRBD1|few|TRBV30|TRBJ1-6
TGTGCCTGGAGTGCCGACAGGGAGGATTCACCCCTCCACTTT
CAWSADREDSPLHF
>NA|NA|TRBV6-6|TRBJ1-1
TGTGCCAGCCGCGCGGGAACTGAAGCTTTCTTT
CASRAGTEAFF
>NA|NA|TRBV15|TRBJ2-6
TGTGCCACCAGCAGAGGTTTAATGCGCTCTGGGGCCAACGTCCTGACTTTC
CATSRGLMRSGANVLTF
>NA|NA|TRBV5-1|TRBJ1-1
TGCGCCAGCAGCTTGGCCGGGGTGGGAGGCACTGAAGCTTTCTTT
CASSLAGVGGTEAFF
>TRBD2|NA|TRBV5-1|TRBJ2-1
TGCGCCAGCAGCTTGGTCACTAGCGGGGACAATACCAATGAGCAGTTCTTC
CASSLVTSGDNTNEQFF
>NA|NA|TRBV6-5|TRBJ2-5
TGTGCCAGCAGCCTTGGGCCAGAGACCCAGTACTTC
CASSLGPETQYF
>NA|few|TRBV3-1/TRBV3-2|TRBJ2-7
TGTGCCAGCAGCCAAGGCGGGACGTACGAGCAGTACTTC
CASSQGGTYEQYF
>NA|NA|TRBV4-2|TRBJ2-7
TGTGCCAGCAGCCAATGGAAAGGGGCCTACGAGCAGTACTTC
CASSQWKGAYEQYF
>NA|NA|TRBV30|TRBJ1-1
TGTGCCTGGAGTGCCTTAGCCGGGACACCCATGAACACTGAAGCTTTCTTT
CAWSALAGTPMNTEAFF
>TRBD2|NA|TRBV19|TRBJ2-1
TGTGCCAGTAGTATAGGGATAGCGGGTGAGCAGTTCTTC
CASSIGIAGEQFF
>NA|NA|TRBV7-9|TRBJ2-3
TGTGCCAGCAGCCCCTATATCGGCACAGATACGCAGTATTTT
CASSPYIGTDTQYF
>NA|NA|TRBV6-1|TRBJ1-3
TGTGCCAGCAGTGAAAGGGGGGGTGGCGACACCATATATTTT
CASSERGGGDTIYF
>NA|NA|TRBV4-2|TRBJ2-3
TGTGCCAGCAGCCCTGGCGGACTCACAGATACGCAGTATTTT
CASSPGGLTDTQYF
>TRBD2|NA|TRBV4-2|TRBJ2-7
TGTGCCAGCAGCCAAGATGGGTTTGGTGGGGCGGGGGTCTACGAGCAGTACTTC
CASSQDGFGGAGVYEQYF
>NA|NA|TRBV4-1|TRBJ1-2
TGCGCCAGCAGCCAAGACGGTACGCTCTATGGCTACACCTTC
CASSQDGTLYGYTF
>TRBD2|NA|TRBV6-5|TRBJ2-5
TGTGCCAGCAGTTACCCGGACCGGGGGGGGGAGACCCAGTACTTC
CASSYPDRGGETQYF